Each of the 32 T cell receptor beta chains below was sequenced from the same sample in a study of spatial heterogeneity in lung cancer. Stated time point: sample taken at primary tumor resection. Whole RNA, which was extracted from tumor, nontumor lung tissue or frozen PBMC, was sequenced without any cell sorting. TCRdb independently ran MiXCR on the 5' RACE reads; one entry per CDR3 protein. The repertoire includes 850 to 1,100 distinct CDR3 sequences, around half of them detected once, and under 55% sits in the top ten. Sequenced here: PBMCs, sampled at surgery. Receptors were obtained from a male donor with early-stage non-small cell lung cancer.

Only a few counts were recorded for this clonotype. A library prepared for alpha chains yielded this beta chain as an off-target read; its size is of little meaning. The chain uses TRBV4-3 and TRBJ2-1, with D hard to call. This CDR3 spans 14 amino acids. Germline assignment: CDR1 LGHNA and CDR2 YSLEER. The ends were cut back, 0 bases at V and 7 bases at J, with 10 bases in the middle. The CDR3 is CASSQEYGLNEQFF. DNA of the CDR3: TGCGCCAGCAGCCAAGAGTACGGGCTGAATGAGCAGTTCTTC.

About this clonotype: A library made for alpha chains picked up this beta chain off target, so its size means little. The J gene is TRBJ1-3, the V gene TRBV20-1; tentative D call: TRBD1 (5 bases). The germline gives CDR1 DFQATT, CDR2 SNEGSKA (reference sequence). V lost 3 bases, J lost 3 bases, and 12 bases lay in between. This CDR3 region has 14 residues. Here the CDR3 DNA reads TGCAGTGCTAGGGAGGGAGGGGATGGAAACACCATATATTTT. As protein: CSAREGGDGNTIYF.

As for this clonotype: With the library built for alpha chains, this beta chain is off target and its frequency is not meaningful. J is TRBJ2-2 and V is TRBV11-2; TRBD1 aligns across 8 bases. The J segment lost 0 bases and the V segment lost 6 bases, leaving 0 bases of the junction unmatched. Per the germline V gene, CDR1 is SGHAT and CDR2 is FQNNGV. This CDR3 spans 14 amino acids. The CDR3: CASRGQANTGELFF. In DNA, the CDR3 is TGTGCCAGCAGGGGACAGGCGAACACCGGGGAGCTGTTTTTT. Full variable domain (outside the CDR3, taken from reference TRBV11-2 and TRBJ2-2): EAGVAQSPRYKIIEKRQSVAFWCNPISGHATLYWYQQILGQGPKLLIQFQNNGVVDDSQLPKDRFSAERLKGVDSTLKIQPAKLEDSAVYLCASRGQANTGELFFGEGSRLTVL.

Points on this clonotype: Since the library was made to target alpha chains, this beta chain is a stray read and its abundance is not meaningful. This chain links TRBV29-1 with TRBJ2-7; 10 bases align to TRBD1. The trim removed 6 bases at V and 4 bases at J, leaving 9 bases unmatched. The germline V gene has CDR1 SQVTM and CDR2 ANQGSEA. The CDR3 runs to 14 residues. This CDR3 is CSVVPGTGVYEQYF. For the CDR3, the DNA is TGCAGCGTAGTCCCCGGGACAGGGGTTTACGAGCAGTACTTC.

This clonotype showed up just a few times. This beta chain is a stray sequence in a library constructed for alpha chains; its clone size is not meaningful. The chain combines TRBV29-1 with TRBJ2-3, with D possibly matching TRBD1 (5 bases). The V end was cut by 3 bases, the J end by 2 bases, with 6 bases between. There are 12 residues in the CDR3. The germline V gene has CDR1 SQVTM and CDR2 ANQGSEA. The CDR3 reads CSVEDTTDTQYF. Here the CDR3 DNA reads TGCAGCGTTGAGGACACCACAGATACGCAGTATTTT.

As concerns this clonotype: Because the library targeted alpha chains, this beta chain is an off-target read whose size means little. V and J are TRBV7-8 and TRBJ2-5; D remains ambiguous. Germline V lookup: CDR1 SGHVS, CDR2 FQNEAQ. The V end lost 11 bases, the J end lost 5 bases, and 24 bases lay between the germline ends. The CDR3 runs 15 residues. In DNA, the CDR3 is TGTGCCCACGGCAAATGGGCAGACCCCCTTGAGACCCAGTACTTC. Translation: CAHGKWADPLETQYF.

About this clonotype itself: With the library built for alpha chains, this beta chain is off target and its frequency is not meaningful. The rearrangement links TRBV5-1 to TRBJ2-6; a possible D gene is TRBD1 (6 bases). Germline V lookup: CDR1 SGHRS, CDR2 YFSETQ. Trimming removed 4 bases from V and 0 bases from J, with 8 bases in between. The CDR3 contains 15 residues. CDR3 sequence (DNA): TGCGCCAGCAGCGGGGGCACCTCTGGGGCCAACGTCCTGACTTTC. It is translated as CASSGGTSGANVLTF.

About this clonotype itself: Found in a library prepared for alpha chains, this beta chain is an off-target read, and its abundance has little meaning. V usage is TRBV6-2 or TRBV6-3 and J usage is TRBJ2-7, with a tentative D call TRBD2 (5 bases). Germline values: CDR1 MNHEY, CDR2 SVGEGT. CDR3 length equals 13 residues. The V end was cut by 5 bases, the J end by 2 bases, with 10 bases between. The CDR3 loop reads CASSRGLAYEQYF. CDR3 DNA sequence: TGTGCCAGCAGTCGCGGGCTCGCCTACGAGCAGTACTTC.

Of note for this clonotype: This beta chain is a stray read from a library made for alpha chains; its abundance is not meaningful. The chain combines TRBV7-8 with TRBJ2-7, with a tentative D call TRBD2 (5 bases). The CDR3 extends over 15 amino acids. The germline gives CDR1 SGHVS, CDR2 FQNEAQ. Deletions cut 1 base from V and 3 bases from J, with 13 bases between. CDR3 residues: CASSLEPAVSYEQYF. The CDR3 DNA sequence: TGTGCCAGCAGCTTAGAACCAGCGGTTAGCTACGAGCAGTACTTC.

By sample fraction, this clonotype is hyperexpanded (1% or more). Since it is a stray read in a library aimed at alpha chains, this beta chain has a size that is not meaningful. The CDR3 DNA reads TGTGCCAGCAGTTCCCCAGGGGCGTGGCAGCCCCAGCATTTT. It is translated as CASSSPGAWQPQHF. The rearrangement links TRBV28 to TRBJ1-5, with a weak D call TRBD1 (6 bases). Trimming shortened V by 4 bases and J by 7 bases, and 14 bases separated the two germline ends. This CDR3 has 14 residues. The germline CDR1 and CDR2 sequences are MDHEN and SYDVKM.

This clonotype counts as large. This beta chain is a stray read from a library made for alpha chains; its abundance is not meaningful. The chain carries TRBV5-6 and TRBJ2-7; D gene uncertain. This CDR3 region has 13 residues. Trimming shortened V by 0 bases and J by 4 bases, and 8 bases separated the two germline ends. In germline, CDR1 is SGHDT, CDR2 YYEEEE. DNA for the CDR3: TGTGCCAGCAGCTTGGGGGCAGGTTACGAGCAGTACTTC. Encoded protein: CASSLGAGYEQYF.

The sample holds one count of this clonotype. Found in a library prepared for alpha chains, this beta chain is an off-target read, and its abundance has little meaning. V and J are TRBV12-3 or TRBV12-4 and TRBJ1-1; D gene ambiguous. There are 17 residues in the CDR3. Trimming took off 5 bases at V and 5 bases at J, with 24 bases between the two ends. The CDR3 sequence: CASSPSSLRARGTEAFF. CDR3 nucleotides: TGTGCCAGCAGTCCTTCGAGCCTCCGGGCTCGTGGGACTGAAGCTTTCTTT.

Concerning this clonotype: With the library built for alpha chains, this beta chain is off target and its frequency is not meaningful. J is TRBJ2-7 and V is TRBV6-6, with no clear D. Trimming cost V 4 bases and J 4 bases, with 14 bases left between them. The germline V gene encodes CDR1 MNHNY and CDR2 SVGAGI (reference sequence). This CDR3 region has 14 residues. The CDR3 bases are TGTGCCAGCAGTTCCCTTGAGGCGAGGTACGAGCAGTACTTC. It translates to CASSSLEARYEQYF.

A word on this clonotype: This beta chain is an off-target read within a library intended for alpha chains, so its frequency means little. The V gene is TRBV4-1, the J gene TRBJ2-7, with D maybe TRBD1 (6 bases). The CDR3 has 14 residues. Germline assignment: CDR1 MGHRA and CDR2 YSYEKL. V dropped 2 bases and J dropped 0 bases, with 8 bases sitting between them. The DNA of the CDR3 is TGCGCCAGCAGCCAAAAGGACAGCTCCTACGAGCAGTACTTC. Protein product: CASSQKDSSYEQYF.

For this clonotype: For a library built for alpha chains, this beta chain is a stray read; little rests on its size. In nucleotides, the CDR3 is TGTGCCAGCAGCTCCACCTACGAGCAGTACTTC. Amino acids: CASSSTYEQYF. V is TRBV7-2 and J is TRBJ2-7; D is unresolved. V was trimmed by 4 bases and J by 2 bases, leaving 3 bases between them. The CDR3 length is 11 residues. The germline V gene encodes CDR1 SGHTA and CDR2 FQGNSA.

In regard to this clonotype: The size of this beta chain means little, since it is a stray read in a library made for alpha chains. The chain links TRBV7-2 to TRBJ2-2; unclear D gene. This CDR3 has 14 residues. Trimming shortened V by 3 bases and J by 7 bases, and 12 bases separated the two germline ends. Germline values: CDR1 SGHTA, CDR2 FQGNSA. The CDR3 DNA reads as TGTGCCAGCAGCTTCAGCCGTTATGGCGGGGAGCTGTTTTTT. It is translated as CASSFSRYGGELFF.

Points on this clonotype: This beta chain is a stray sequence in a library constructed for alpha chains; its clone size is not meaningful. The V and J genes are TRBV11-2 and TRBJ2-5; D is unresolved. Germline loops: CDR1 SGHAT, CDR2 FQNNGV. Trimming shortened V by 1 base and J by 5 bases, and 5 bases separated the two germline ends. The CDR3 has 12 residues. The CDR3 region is CASSLVGETQYF. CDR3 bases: TGTGCCAGCAGCTTAGTGGGGGAGACCCAGTACTTC.

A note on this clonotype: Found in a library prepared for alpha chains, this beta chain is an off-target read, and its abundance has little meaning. The CDR3 sequence: CASSQEGQSGYHEQYF. Here the CDR3 DNA reads TGTGCCAGCAGCCAAGAGGGGCAAAGCGGGTACCACGAGCAGTACTTC. The chain recombines TRBV3-1 with TRBJ2-7; maybe TRBD2 (6 bases). The CDR3 runs 16 residues. The germline CDR1 and CDR2 sequences are LGHDT and YNNKEL (reference sequence). V shed 0 bases and J shed 5 bases, with 17 bases lying between them.

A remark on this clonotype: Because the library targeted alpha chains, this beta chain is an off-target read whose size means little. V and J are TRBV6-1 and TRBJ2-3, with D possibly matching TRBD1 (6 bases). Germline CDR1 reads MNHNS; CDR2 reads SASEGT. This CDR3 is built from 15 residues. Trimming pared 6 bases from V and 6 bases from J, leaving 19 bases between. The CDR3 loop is CASRVRDNGPDTQYF. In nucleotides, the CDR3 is TGTGCCAGCAGAGTCCGGGACAACGGGCCTGATACGCAGTATTTT.

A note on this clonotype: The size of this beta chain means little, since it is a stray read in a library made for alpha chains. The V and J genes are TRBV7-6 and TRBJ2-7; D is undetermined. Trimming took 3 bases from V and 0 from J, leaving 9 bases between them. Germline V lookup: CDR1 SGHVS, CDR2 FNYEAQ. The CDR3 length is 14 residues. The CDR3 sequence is CASSLAVSSYEQYF. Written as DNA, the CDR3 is TGTGCCAGCAGCTTGGCTGTAAGCTCCTACGAGCAGTACTTC.

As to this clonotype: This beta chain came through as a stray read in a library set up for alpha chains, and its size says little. CDR3 nucleotide sequence: TGCAGTGCCGAGAGAGGGAGGACGCGAGAGACCCAGTACTTC. It translates to CSAERGRTRETQYF. The chain carries TRBV20-1 and TRBJ2-5; TRBD2 is a possible D gene (6 bases). V was shortened by 6 bases and J by 4 bases, with 18 bases between the two germline ends. The CDR3 sequence is 14 residues long. In germline, CDR1 is DFQATT, CDR2 SNEGSKA (reference sequence).

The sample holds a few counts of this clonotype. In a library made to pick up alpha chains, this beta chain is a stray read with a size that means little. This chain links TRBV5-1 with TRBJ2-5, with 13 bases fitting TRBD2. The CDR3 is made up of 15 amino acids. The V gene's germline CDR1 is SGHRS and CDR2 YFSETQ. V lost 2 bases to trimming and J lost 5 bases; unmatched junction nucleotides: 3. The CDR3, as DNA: TGCGCCAGCAGCTTCGGGACTAGCGGGGTGGAGACCCAGTACTTC. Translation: CASSFGTSGVETQYF.

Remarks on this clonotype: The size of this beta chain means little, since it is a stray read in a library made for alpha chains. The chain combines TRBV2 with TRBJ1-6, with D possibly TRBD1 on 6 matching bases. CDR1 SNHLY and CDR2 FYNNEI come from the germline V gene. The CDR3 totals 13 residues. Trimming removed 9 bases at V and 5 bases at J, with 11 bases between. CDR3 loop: CARQGRDNSPLHF. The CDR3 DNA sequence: TGTGCCAGACAGGGCCGGGATAATTCACCCCTCCACTTT. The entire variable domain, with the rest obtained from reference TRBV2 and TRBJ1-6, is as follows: EPEVTQTPSHQVTQMGQEVILRCVPISNHLYFYWYRQILGQKVEFLVSFYNNEISEKSEIFDDQFSVERPDGSNFTLKIRSTKLEDSAMYFCARQGRDNSPLHFGNGTRLTVT.

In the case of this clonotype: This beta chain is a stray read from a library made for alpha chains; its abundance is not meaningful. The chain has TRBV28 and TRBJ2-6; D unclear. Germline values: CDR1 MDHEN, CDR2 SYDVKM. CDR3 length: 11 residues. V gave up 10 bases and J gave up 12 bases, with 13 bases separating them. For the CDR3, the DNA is TGTGCCACTGGGCCCCCCGGCGTCCTGACTTTC. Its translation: CATGPPGVLTF. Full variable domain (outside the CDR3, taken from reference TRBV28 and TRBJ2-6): DVKVTQSSRYLVKRTGEKVFLECVQDMDHENMFWYRQDPGLGLRLIYFSYDVKMKEKGDIPEGYSVSREKKERFSLILESASTNQTSMYLCATGPPGVLTFGAGSRLTVL.

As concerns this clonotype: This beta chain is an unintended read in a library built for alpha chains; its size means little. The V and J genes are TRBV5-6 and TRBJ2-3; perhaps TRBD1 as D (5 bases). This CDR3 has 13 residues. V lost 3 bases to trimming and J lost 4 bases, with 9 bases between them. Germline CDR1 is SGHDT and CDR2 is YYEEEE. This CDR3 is CASSSGFADTQYF. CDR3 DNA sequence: TGTGCCAGCAGCTCAGGGTTTGCAGATACGCAGTATTTT.

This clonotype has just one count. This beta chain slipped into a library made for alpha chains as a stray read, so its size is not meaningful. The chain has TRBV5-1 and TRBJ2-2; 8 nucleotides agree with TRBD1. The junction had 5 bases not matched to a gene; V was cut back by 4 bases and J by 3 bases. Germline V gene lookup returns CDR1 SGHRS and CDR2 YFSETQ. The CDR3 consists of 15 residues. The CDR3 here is CASSLDRGDTGELFF. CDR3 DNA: TGCGCCAGCAGCCTCGACAGGGGCGACACCGGGGAGCTGTTTTTT.

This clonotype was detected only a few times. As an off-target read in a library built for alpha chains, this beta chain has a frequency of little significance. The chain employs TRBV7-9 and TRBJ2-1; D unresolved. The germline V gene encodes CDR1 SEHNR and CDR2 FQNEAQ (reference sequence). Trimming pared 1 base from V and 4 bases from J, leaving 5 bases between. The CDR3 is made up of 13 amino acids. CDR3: CASSLGLYNEQFF. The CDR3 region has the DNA TGTGCCAGCAGCTTAGGGTTATACAATGAGCAGTTCTTC.

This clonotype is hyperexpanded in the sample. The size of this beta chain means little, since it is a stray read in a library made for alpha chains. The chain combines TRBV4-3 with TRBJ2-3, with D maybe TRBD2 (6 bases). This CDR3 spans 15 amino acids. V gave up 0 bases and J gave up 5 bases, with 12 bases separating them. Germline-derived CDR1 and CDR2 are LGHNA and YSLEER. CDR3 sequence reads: CASSQEGLPGDTQYF. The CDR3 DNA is TGCGCCAGCAGCCAAGAGGGACTCCCGGGAGATACGCAGTATTTT.

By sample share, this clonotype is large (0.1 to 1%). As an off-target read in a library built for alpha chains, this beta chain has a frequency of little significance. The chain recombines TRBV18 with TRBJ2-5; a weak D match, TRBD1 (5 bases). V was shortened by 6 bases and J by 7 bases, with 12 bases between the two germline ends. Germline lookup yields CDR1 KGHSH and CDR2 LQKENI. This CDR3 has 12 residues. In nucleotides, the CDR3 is TGTGCCAGCTCCCCGGACCAGGGGACCCAGTACTTC. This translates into CASSPDQGTQYF.

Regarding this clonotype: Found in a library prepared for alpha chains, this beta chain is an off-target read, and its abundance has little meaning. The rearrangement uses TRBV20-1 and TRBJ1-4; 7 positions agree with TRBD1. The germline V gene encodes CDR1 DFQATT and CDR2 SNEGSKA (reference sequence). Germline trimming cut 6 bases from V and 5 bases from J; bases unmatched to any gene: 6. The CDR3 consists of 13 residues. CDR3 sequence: CSARTGGNEKLFF. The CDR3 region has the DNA TGCAGTGCGAGGACAGGCGGGAATGAAAAACTGTTTTTT.

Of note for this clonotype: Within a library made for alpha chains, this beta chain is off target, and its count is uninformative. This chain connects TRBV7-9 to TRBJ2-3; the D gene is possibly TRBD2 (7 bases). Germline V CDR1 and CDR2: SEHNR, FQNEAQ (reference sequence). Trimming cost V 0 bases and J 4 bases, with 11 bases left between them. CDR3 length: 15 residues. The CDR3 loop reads CASSLAGGPADTQYF. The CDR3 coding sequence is TGTGCCAGCAGCTTAGCGGGGGGGCCAGCAGATACGCAGTATTTT.

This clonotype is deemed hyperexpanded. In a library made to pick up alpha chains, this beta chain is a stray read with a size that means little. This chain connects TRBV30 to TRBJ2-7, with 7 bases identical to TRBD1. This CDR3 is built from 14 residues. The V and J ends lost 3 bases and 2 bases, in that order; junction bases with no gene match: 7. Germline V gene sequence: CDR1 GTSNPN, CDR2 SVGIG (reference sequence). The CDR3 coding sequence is TGTGCCTGGAGGGGGGACAGATACCCCTACGAGCAGTACTTC. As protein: CAWRGDRYPYEQYF.